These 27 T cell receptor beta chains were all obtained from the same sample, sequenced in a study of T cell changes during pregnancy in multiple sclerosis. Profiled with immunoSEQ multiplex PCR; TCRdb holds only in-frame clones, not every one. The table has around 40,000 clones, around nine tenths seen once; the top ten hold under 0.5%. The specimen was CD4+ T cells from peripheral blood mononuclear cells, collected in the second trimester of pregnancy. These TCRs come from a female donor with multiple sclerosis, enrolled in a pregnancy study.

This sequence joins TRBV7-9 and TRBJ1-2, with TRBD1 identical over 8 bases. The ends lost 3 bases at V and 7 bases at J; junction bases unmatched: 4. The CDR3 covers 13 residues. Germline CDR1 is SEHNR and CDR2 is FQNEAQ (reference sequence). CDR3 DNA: TGTGCCAGCAGCTTCCTCGGGACAGGTGGCTACACCTTC. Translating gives CASSFLGTGGYTF.

CDR3 sequence (DNA): TGTGCCAGCAGCGCCACTAGCGGGGATGATAATGAGCAGTTCTTC. This encodes CASSATSGDDNEQFF. V usage is TRBV9 and J usage is TRBJ2-1, with 10 bases identical to TRBD2. The ends lost 3 bases at V and 7 bases at J; junction bases unmatched: 7. Germline-derived CDR1 and CDR2 are SGDLS and YYNGEE. The CDR3 is 15 amino acids.

This CDR3 is CASTLIRDRDTYEQYF. CDR3 DNA sequence: TGTGCCAGCACCCTAATCCGGGACAGGGACACCTACGAGCAGTACTTC. V usage is TRBV5-8 and J usage is TRBJ2-7; 9 bases align to TRBD1. Per germline, CDR1 SGHTS and CDR2 YDEGEE. V shed 6 bases and J 2 bases; nucleotides not matched to a gene: 12. CDR3 size: 16 residues.

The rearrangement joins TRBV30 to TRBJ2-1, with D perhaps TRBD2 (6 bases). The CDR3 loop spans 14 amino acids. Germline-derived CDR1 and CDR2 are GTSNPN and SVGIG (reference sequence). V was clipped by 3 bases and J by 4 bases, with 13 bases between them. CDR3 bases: TGTGCCTGGAGACGCAGCGGGTCTTACAATGAGCAGTTCTTC. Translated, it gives CAWRRSGSYNEQFF.

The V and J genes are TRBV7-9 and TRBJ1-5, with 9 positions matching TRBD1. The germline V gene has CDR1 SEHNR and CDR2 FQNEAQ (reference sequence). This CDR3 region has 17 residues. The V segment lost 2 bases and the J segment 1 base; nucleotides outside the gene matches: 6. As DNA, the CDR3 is TGTGCCAGCAGCTTATGGACAGGGGACCTGAGCAATCAGCCCCAGCATTTT. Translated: CASSLWTGDLSNQPQHF.

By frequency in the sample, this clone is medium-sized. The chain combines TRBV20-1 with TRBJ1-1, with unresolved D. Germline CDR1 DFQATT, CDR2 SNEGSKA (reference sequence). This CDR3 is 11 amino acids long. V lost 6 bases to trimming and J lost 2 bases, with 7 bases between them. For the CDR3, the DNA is TGCAGTGCCAATAGCAACACTGAAGCTTTCTTT. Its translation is CSANSNTEAFF.

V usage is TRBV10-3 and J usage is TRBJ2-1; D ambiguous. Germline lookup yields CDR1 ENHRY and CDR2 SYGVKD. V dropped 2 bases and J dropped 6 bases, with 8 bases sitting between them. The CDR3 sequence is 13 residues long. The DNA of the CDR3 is TGTGCCATCAGTGAGGGCCTCCGCAATGAGCAGTTCTTC. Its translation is CAISEGLRNEQFF.

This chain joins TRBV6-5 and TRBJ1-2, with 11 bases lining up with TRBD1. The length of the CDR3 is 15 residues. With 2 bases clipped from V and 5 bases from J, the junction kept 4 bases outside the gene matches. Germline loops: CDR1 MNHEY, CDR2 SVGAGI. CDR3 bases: TGTGCCAGCAGTTACGAGGGACAGGGGGAGTATGGCTACACCTTC. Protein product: CASSYEGQGEYGYTF.

Written as DNA, the CDR3 is TGTGCCAGCAGTAAAGGTAATCAGGATCCATACTACGAGCAGTACTTC. Translation gives CASSKGNQDPYYEQYF. The V gene is TRBV27, the J gene TRBJ2-7; D not certain. Trimming stripped 5 bases from V and 3 bases from J, with 20 bases between. Germline loops: CDR1 MNHEY, CDR2 SMNVEV (reference sequence). This CDR3 spans 16 amino acids.

The DNA for the CDR3 is TGCGCCAGCAGCTTGTCCGTCGGGGGAGGGCCGCAGAATGAGCAGTTCTTC. This gives the protein CASSLSVGGGPQNEQFF. The genes are TRBV5-1 and TRBJ2-1, with 7 bases lining up with TRBD2. Trimming cost V 1 base and J 7 bases; bases outside gene matches: 14. The CDR3 has 17 residues. Germline CDR1 is SGHRS and CDR2 is YFSETQ. The entire variable domain, with the rest obtained from reference TRBV5-1 and TRBJ2-1, is as follows: KAGVTQTPRYLIKTRGQQVTLSCSPISGHRSVSWYQQTPGQGLQFLFEYFSETQRNKGNFPGRFSGRQFSNSRSEMNVSTLELGDSALYLCASSLSVGGGPQNEQFFGPGTRLTVL.

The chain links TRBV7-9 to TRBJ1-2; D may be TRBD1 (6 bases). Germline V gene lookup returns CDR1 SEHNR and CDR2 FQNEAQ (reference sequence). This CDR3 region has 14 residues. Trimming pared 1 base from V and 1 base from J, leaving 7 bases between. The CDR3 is CASSLGQDNYGYTF. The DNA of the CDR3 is TGTGCCAGCAGCTTAGGACAGGATAACTATGGCTACACCTTC. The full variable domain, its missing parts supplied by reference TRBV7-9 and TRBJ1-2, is DTGVSQNPRHKITKRGQNVTFRCDPISEHNRLYWYRQTLGQGPEFLTYFQNEAQLEKSRLLSDRFSAERPKGSFSTLEIQRTEQGDSAMYLCASSLGQDNYGYTFGSGTRLTVV.

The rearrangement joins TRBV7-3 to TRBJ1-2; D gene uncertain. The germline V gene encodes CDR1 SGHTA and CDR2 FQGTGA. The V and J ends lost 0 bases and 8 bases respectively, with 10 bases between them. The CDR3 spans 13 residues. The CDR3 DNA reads TGTGCCAGCAGCTTAACGCAGGTTCGGGGCTACACCTTC. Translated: CASSLTQVRGYTF. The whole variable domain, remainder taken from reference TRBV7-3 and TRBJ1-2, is GAGVSQTPSNKVTEKGKYVELRCDPISGHTALYWYRQSLGQGPEFLIYFQGTGAADDSGLPNDRFFAVRPEGSVSTLKIQRTERGDSAVYLCASSLTQVRGYTFGSGTRLTVV.

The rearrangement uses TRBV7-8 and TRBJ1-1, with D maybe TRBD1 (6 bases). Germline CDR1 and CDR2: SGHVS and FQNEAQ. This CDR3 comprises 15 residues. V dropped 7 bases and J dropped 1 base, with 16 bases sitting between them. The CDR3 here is CASTLMGTPNTEAFF. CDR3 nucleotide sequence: TGTGCCAGCACCCTCATGGGGACACCGAACACTGAAGCTTTCTTT.

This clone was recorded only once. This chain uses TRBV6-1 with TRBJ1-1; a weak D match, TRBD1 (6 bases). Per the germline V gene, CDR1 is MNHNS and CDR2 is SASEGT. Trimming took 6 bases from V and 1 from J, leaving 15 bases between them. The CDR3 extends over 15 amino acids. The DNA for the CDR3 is TGTGCCAGCAGCCCACAGGGTCCGGCGAACACTGAAGCTTTCTTT. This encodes CASSPQGPANTEAFF.

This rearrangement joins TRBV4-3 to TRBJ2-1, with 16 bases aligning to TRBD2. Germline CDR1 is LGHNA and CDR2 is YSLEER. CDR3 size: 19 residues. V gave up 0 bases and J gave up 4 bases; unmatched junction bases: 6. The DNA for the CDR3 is TGCGCCAGCAGCCAAGAGGCTCCGGGACTAGCGGGGGGGTACAATGAGCAGTTCTTC. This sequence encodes CASSQEAPGLAGGYNEQFF.

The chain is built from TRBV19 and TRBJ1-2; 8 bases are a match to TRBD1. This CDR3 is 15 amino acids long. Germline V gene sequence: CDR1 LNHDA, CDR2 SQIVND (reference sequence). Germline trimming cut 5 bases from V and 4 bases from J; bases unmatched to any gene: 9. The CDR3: CASSYTGGDSYGYTF. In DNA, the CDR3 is TGTGCCAGTAGTTATACAGGGGGAGATAGCTATGGCTACACCTTC.

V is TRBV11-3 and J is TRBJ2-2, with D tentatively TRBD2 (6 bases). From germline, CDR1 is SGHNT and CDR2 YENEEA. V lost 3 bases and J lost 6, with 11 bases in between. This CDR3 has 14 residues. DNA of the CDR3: TGTGCCAGCAGCTTCTTCCGGGACTCCGGGGAGCTGTTTTTT. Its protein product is CASSFFRDSGELFF. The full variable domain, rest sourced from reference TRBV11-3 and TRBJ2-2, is EAGVVQSPRYKIIEKKQPVAFWCNPISGHNTLYWYLQNLGQGPELLIRYENEEAVDDSQLPKDRFSAERLKGVDSTLKIQPAELGDSAVYLCASSFFRDSGELFFGEGSRLTVL.

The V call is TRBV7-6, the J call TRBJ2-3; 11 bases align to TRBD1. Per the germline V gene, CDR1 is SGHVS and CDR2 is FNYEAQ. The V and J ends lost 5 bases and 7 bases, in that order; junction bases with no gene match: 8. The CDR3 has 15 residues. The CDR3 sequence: CASSPTGTGGYTQYF. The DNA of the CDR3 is TGTGCCAGCAGCCCGACCGGGACAGGGGGTTATACGCAGTATTTT. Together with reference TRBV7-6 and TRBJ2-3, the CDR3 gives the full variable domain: GAGVSQSPRYKVTKRGQDVALRCDPISGHVSLYWYRQALGQGPEFLTYFNYEAQQDKSGLPNDRFSAERPEGSISTLTIQRTEQRDSAMYRCASSPTGTGGYTQYFGPGTRLTVL.

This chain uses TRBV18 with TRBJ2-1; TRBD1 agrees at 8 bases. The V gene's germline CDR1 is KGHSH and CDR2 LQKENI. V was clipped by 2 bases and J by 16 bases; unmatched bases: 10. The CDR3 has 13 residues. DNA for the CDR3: TGTGCCAGCTCACCAGACCCGGACAGGGTGAATTTCTTC. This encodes CASSPDPDRVNFF.

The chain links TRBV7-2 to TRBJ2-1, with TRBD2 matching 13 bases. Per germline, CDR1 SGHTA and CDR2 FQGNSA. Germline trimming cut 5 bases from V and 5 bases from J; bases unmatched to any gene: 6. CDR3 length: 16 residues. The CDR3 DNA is TGTGCCAGCAGCGACCGGACTAGCGGGAGCAACAATGAGCAGTTCTTC. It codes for CASSDRTSGSNNEQFF.

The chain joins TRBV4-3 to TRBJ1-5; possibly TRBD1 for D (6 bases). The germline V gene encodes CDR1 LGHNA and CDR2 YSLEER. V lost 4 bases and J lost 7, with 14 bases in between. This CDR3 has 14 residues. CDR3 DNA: TGCGCCAGCAGCCTGTTTACAGGGAACCAGCCCCAGCATTTT. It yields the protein CASSLFTGNQPQHF.

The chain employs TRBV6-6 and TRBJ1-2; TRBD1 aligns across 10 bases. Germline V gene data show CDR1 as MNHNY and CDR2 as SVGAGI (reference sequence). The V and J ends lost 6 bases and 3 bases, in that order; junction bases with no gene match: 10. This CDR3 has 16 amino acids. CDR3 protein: CASSRRDRGPDYGYTF. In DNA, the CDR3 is TGTGCCAGCAGCCGAAGGGACAGGGGTCCCGACTATGGCTACACCTTC.

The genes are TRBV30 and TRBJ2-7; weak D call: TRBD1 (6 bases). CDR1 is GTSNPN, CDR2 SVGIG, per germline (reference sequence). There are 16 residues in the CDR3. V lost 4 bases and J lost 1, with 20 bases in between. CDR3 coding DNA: TGTGCCTGGATCCGCCACACAGGGATAGGGTCCTACGAGCAGTACTTC. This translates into CAWIRHTGIGSYEQYF.

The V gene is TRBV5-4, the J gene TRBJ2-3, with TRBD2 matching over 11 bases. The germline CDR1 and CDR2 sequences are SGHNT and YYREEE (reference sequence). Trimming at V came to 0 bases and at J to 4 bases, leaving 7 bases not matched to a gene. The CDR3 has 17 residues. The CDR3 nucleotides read TGTGCCAGCAGCTTGGCAAGCGGGACTAGCGGTTCAGATACGCAGTATTTT. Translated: CASSLASGTSGSDTQYF.

The CDR3 DNA reads as TGTGCCAGCAGGGAACGTCAGCCCCAGCATTTT. Translated: CASRERQPQHF. This chain joins TRBV2 and TRBJ1-5; D gene uncertain. V lost 6 bases to trimming and J lost 6 bases, with 6 bases between them. The CDR3 has 11 residues. Germline CDR1 SNHLY, CDR2 FYNNEI.

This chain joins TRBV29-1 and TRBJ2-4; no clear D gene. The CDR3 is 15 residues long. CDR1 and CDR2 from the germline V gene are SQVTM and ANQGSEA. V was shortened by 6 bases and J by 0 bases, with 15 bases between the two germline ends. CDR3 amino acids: CSVLSQFLAKNIQYF. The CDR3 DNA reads TGCAGCGTCCTATCCCAATTTTTAGCCAAAAACATTCAGTACTTC.

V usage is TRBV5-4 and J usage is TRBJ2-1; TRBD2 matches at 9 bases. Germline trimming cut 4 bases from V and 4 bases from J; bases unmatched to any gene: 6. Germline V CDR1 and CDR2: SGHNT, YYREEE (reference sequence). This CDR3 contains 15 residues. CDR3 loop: CASSPGREGYNEQFF. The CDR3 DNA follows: TGTGCCAGCAGCCCGGGGCGGGAGGGTTACAATGAGCAGTTCTTC. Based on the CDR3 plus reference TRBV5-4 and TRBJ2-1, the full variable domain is ETGVTQSPTHLIKTRGQQVTLRCSSQSGHNTVSWYQQALGQGPQFIFQYYREEENGRGNFPPRFSGLQFPNYSSELNVNALELDDSALYLCASSPGREGYNEQFFGPGTRLTVL.